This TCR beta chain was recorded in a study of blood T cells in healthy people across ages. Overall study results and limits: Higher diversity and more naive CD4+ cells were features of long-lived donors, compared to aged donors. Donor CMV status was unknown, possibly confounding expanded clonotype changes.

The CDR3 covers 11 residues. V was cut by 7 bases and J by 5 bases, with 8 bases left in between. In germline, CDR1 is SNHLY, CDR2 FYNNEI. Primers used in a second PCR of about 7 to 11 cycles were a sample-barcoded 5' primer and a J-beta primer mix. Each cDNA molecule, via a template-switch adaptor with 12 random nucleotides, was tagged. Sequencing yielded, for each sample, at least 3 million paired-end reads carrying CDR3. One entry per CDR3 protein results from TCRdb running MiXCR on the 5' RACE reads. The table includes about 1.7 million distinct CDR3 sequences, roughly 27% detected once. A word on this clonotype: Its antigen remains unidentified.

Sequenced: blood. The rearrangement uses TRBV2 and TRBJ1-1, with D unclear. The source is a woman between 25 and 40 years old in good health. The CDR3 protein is CASNEKTEAFF. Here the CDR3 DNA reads TGTGCCAGCAATGAGAAGACTGAAGCTTTCTTT.